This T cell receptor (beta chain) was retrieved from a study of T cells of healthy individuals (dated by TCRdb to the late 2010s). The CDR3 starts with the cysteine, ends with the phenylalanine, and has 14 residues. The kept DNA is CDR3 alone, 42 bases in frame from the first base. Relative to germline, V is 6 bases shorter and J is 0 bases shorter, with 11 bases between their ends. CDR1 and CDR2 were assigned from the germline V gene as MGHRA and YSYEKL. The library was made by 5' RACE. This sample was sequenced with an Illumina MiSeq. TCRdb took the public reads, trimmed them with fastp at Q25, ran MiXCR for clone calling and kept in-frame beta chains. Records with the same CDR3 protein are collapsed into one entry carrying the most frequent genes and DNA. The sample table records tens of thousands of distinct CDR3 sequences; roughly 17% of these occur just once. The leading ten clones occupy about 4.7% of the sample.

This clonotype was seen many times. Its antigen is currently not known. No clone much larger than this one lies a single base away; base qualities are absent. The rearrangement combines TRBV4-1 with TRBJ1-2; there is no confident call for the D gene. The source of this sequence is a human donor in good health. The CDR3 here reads CASSPTETNYGYTF. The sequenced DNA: TGCGCCAGCAGTCCAACCGAGACTAACTATGGCTACACCTTC.